A selection of T cell receptor beta chains follows, all from one sample in a study of shared clonotypes between healthy human individuals. Method: immunoSEQ multiplex PCR; TCRdb's copy keeps in-frame clones and lacks some. The sample holds about 2 million clones, about 94% seen once. The sample taken for sequencing was naive CD8+ T cells sorted from blood. These receptor sequences come from a man younger than 30 in good health. Each CDR3 is given with its conserved first and last residue. Each record gives: D gene, CDR3 length, clone size, V gene, J gene, CDR3 DNA, CDR3 protein. D genes are given only for firm matches. Part of the rows lack a size; the others show once, few, many or a class for expanded clones.

>TRBD1|14|-|TRBV2|TRBJ1-5
TGTGCCAGCAGTGCGGACAGGGGGTATCAGCCCCAGCATTTT
CASSADRGYQPQHF
>-|12|-|TRBV14|TRBJ2-7
TGTGCCAACGACCAGGAACCAGACGAGCAGTACTTC
CANDQEPDEQYF
>TRBD1|15|once|TRBV10-2|TRBJ2-7
TGCGCCAGCAGTTCAAGACAGGGCCCATCCTCCGAGCAGTACTTC
CASSSRQGPSSEQYF
>-|13|-|TRBV13|TRBJ2-3
TGTGCCAGCAGCTACCCTGCCTCCGATACGCAGTATTTT
CASSYPASDTQYF
>-|13|-|TRBV10-2|TRBJ2-1
TGCGCCAACAGGGACGGCAACTACAATGAGCAGTTCTTC
CANRDGNYNEQFF
>TRBD1|13|-|TRBV10-2|TRBJ1-1
TGCGCCAGCAGTACCCACAGGGGAGGGGAAGCTTTCTTT
CASSTHRGGEAFF
>-|15|once|TRBV19|TRBJ2-3
TGTGCCAGTAGTATGGAGGGGCTGGGCACAGATACGCAGTATTTT
CASSMEGLGTDTQYF
>-|14|-|TRBV5-5|TRBJ2-7
TGTGCCAGCAGCTTGGAAGGGGCGGTTTACGAGCAGTACTTC
CASSLEGAVYEQYF
>-|16|-|TRBV19|TRBJ1-2
TGTGCCAGTAGTATAAGGGAAATCGTCGGAAGCTATGGCTACACCTTC
CASSIREIVGSYGYTF
>TRBD2|17|once|TRBV27|TRBJ2-1
TGTGCCAGCAGTTCGGGACTAGCGGGGGGTTCCTACAATGAGCAGTTCTTC
CASSSGLAGGSYNEQFF
>-|14|-|TRBV15|TRBJ1-1
TGTGCCACCAGCAGTGGGTCTGGGGACACTGAAGCTTTCTTT
CATSSGSGDTEAFF
>TRBD2|14|-|TRBV9|TRBJ2-7
TGTGCCAGCAGCGGCGATAGCGGGAGTTTCGAGCAGTACTTC
CASSGDSGSFEQYF
>-|16|-|TRBV5-5|TRBJ1-2
TGTGCCAGCAGCTTGTCCCTAGAGGGAGGTAGCTATGGCTACACCTTC
CASSLSLEGGSYGYTF
>-|16|-|TRBV6-5|TRBJ2-3
TGTGCCAGCAGTTACGGCGCCGTGGGAACTCAAGATACGCAGTATTTT
CASSYGAVGTQDTQYF
>TRBD1|15|-|TRBV19|TRBJ2-1
TGTGCCAGTAGTAAGGGGGCCCAGCAGTACAATGAGCAGTTCTTC
CASSKGAQQYNEQFF
>-|16|once|TRBV27|TRBJ2-7
TGTGCCAGCAGTTTTTCGGTAGGGGCACACTCCTACGAGCAGTACTTC
CASSFSVGAHSYEQYF
>TRBD2|17|-|TRBV5-4|TRBJ2-2
TGTGCCAGCAGCATGGGACTAGCGGGGTCGAACACCGGGGAGCTGTTTTTT
CASSMGLAGSNTGELFF
>TRBD1|17|-|TRBV28|TRBJ2-6
TGTGCCAGCAGTAACACAGGGGGGATCTCTGGGGCCAACGTCCTGACTTTC
CASSNTGGISGANVLTF
>-|13|-|TRBV6-5|TRBJ1-2
TGTGCCAGCAGTTACGGAGGAAACTATGGCTACACCTTC
CASSYGGNYGYTF
>-|16|once|TRBV6-6|TRBJ1-5
TGTGCCAGCAGTTATTCCCTCCAGGGAGGCAATCAGCCCCAGCATTTT
CASSYSLQGGNQPQHF
>TRBD2|14|-|TRBV5-4|TRBJ2-7
TGTGCCAGCAGCTTGGGCCCTAGCGGGGGGGAGCAGTACTTC
CASSLGPSGGEQYF
>-|14|-|TRBV4-3|TRBJ1-1
TGCGCCAGCAGCCTCACGGGGGTGAACACTGAAGCTTTCTTT
CASSLTGVNTEAFF
>TRBD1|14|-|TRBV28|TRBJ2-1
TGTGCCACGCAGGGGGCAGGTAGGGGCAATGAGCAGTTCTTC
CATQGAGRGNEQFF
>-|13|-|TRBV6-1|TRBJ2-1
TGTGCCAGCAGTCCCCGACCACACAATGAGCAGTTCTTC
CASSPRPHNEQFF
>TRBD1|13|-|TRBV7-9|TRBJ1-4
TGTGCCAGCGGGGGACAGGTAAATGAAAAACTGTTTTTT
CASGGQVNEKLFF
>-|14|once|TRBV27|TRBJ1-2
TGTGCCAGCAGTTCGGGATTGGGGGCGAGCGGCTACACCTTC
CASSSGLGASGYTF
>-|12|-|TRBV11-3|TRBJ2-1
TGTGCCAGCAGCTGGGGGTCTGGTGAGCAGTTCTTC
CASSWGSGEQFF
>TRBD1|14|-|TRBV4-1|TRBJ2-7
TGCGCCAGCAACGGAACAGGGGGATTGGGCGAGCAGTACTTC
CASNGTGGLGEQYF
>-|16|-|TRBV5-8|TRBJ1-6
TGTGCCAGCAGCTTGGCCTGGAGCTCCTATAATTCACCCCTCCACTTT
CASSLAWSSYNSPLHF
>-|15|-|TRBV28|TRBJ2-2
TGTGCCAGCAGTTTCGACGGGCGTCGGACCGGGGAGCTGTTTTTT
CASSFDGRRTGELFF
>-|15|few|TRBV7-9|TRBJ2-1
TGTGCCAGCAGCTCCCCCTCCAGACTTTACAATGAGCAGTTCTTC
CASSSPSRLYNEQFF
>-|13|-|TRBV27|TRBJ1-2
TGTGCCAGCAGTACTCATCTTAACTATGGCTACACCTTC
CASSTHLNYGYTF
>-|16|-|TRBV27|TRBJ2-7
TGTGCCAGCAGTGTCAGGGGGCCGGGGGGCTCCTACGAGCAGTACTTC
CASSVRGPGGSYEQYF
>-|13|once|TRBV28|TRBJ1-6
TGTGCCAGCACCCCAGTGGGGCTCTCACCCCTCCACTTT
CASTPVGLSPLHF
>-|14|-|TRBV7-8|TRBJ2-7
TGTGCCAGCAGCTTAATCGACAGGTACTACGAGCAGTACTTC
CASSLIDRYYEQYF
>-|14|-|TRBV28|TRBJ1-2
TGTGCCAGCAGTAATCCGGGTCTAGGCTATGGCTACACCTTC
CASSNPGLGYGYTF
>-|12|once|TRBV2|TRBJ2-1
TGTGCCAGCAGTTTCACAGCTGTTGAGCAGTTCTTC
CASSFTAVEQFF
>TRBD2|15|-|TRBV13|TRBJ2-7
TGTGCCAGCAGCCATAGCGGGGGGGCCTTCTACGAGCAGTACTTC
CASSHSGGAFYEQYF
>-|13|few|TRBV5-6|TRBJ2-3
TGTGCCAGCAGCTTGGGGACCACAGATACGCAGTATTTT
CASSLGTTDTQYF
>-|19|-|TRBV28|TRBJ1-2
TGTGCCAGCAGTTTCTTAGCGGATCTGGGGAATCCCGGCGTCTATGGCTACACCTTC
CASSFLADLGNPGVYGYTF
>-|14|-|TRBV9|TRBJ2-7
TGTGCCAGCAGCGTAGGTGGCAGCACCTACGAGCAGTACTTC
CASSVGGSTYEQYF
>TRBD1|17|-|TRBV5-1|TRBJ2-1
TGCGCCAGCAGCTTGGGACCGGGACAGGTGGCCTACAATGAGCAGTTCTTC
CASSLGPGQVAYNEQFF
>TRBD1|14|-|TRBV5-4|TRBJ2-7
TGTGCCAGCAGCCCCGGACAGGGCATAGGGGAGCAGTACTTC
CASSPGQGIGEQYF
>-|14|-|TRBV7-8|TRBJ2-7
TGTGCCAGCAGCTTAGCAGGGAGCTCCTACGAGCAGTACTTC
CASSLAGSSYEQYF
>TRBD2|16|once|TRBV7-9|TRBJ2-5
TGTGCCAGCAGCTCATCTGACGGGGGGGCCCAGGAGACCCAGTACTTC
CASSSSDGGAQETQYF
>TRBD1|15|few|TRBV11-2|TRBJ2-7
TGTGCCAGCAGCTGGGACAGGGGGCTTGGGTACGAGCAGTACTTC
CASSWDRGLGYEQYF
>-|13|-|TRBV2|TRBJ2-7
TGTGCCAGCATTCCACAGGGTTACTACGAGCAGTACTTC
CASIPQGYYEQYF
>-|13|-|TRBV7-3|TRBJ1-6
TGTGCCAGCAGCCAAGACGAAAATTCACCCCTCCACTTT
CASSQDENSPLHF
>-|13|-|TRBV29-1|TRBJ2-7
TGCAGCGTTGAAGATGGGGGCAGCTACGAGCAGTACTTC
CSVEDGGSYEQYF
>-|13|-|TRBV10-3|TRBJ1-2
TGTGCCATCCTTACTTCAGGGGAATACGGCTACACCTTC
CAILTSGEYGYTF
>-|13|-|TRBV4-1|TRBJ1-3
TGCGCCAGCAGCCCACTCCTAGGGAACACCATATATTTT
CASSPLLGNTIYF
>-|13|-|TRBV7-8|TRBJ2-7
TGTGCCAGCAGCTTAGAATATGGGACCGAGCAGTACTTC
CASSLEYGTEQYF